This paragraph reports one TCR beta chain. Its antigen is undetermined. Measured with immunoSEQ multiplex PCR; TCRdb has only the in-frame clones, and not every one. The sample yields around 150,000 clones, approximately 94% seen once. V dropped 5 bases and J dropped 0 bases, with 11 bases sitting between them. Germline V lookup: CDR1 SGHDT, CDR2 YYEEEE. There are 14 residues in the CDR3. This sample was included in a study of OX40 agonist ivuxolimab in advanced cancers. Overall study context: The dose of intravenous ivuxolimab that patients received every 2 weeks ranged from 0.01 to 10 mg/kg. Notes on the study in general: Partial responders at 0.1-3.0 mg/kg had among the lowest clonal expansion. Among T cells, CD8+ cells averaged more expanded clones than CD4+ cells.

Autoimmune disease history or systemic immunosuppression meant exclusion. This specimen was CD4+ or CD8+ T cells sorted from blood, taken in a trial of the OX40 agonist ivuxolimab. The sequence was obtained from an adult with an advanced solid tumor such as melanoma, head and neck, liver or kidney cancer. The chain has TRBV5-6 and TRBJ1-1; D is unclear. The CDR3 bases are TGTGCCAGCAGTTCGACGAGCATGAACACTGAAGCTTTCTTT. It specifies CASSSTSMNTEAFF.